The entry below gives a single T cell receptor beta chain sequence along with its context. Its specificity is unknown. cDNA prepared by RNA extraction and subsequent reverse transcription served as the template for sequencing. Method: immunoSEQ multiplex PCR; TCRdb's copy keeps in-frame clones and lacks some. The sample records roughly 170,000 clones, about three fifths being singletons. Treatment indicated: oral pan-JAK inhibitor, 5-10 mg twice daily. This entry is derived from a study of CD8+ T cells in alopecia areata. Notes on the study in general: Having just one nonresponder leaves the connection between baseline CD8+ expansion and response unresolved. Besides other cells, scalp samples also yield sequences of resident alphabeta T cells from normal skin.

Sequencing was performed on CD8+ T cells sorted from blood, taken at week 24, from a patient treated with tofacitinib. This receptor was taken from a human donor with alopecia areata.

The CDR3 region is CASSLGWQGAGGAKNIQYF. CDR3 DNA: TGTGCCAGCAGCTTAGGGTGGCAAGGGGCCGGTGGAGCCAAAAACATTCAGTACTTC. The chain is built from TRBV7-9 and TRBJ2-4; possible D gene TRBD1, 5 bases. Germline V gives CDR1 SEHNR, CDR2 FQNEAQ (reference sequence). The CDR3 runs 19 residues. The V end was cut by 1 base, the J end by 0 bases, with 19 bases between.